One sample yielded the 25 T cell receptor beta chains listed below, sequenced in a study of T-cell memory formation after mild COVID-19. TCRdb re-called the 5' RACE reads with MiXCR, one entry per CDR3 protein. The data show about 440,000 distinct CDR3 sequences, about 20% seen once. Input material: PBMCs or a T cell subset sorted from them (not recorded which). These receptors all stem from an adult woman who had mild COVID-19 (a few samples of this study predate the infection). Cell type and time point are not known.

V is TRBV4-3 and J is TRBJ2-1, with D tentatively TRBD1 or TRBD2 (6 bases each). V was clipped by 7 bases and J by 9 bases, with 16 bases between them. The germline V gene encodes CDR1 LGHNA and CDR2 YSLEER. The CDR3 is made up of 13 amino acids. CDR3 bases: TGCGCCAGCAAAGGATCTGGAGGGGGTGAGCAGTTCTTC. It translates to CASKGSGGGEQFF.

V and J are TRBV12-5 and TRBJ2-2, with D possibly matching TRBD2 (6 bases). The CDR3 is made up of 15 amino acids. The V end lost 3 bases, the J end lost 7 bases, and 15 bases lay between the germline ends. Germline CDR1 and CDR2: LGHNT and FRNRAP. This CDR3 reads CASGLGGAVSGELFF. The CDR3 nucleotides read TGTGCTAGTGGTTTAGGAGGGGCGGTGAGCGGGGAGCTGTTTTTT.

Points on this clonotype: A read error may account for a junction end that differs from germline. The chain carries TRBV7-7 and TRBJ2-5; D is unresolved. The CDR3 has 13 amino acids. Germline V gene data show CDR1 as SSHAT and CDR2 as FNYEAQ (reference sequence). The CDR3 bases are TGTGCTAGCAGCACCAGGATGAGTGAGACCCAGTACTTC. Translating it yields CASSTRMSETQYF.

This clonotype came up many times. The rearrangement joins TRBV7-2 to TRBJ2-5, with 10 bases that match TRBD2. The CDR3 is 16 amino acids. Germline loops: CDR1 SGHTA, CDR2 FQGNSA. The V and J ends lost 5 bases and 4 bases, in that order; junction bases with no gene match: 10. As DNA, the CDR3 is TGTGCCAGCAGCACCTCGACTAGCGGGCCCACAGAGACCCAGTACTTC. Encoded protein: CASSTSTSGPTETQYF.

V gene TRBV30 combines with J gene TRBJ2-7; 8 bases agree with TRBD2. The CDR3 totals 14 residues. Trimming removed 3 bases from V and 5 bases from J; junction bases left unmatched: 9. Germline lookup yields CDR1 GTSNPN and CDR2 SVGIG (reference sequence). The CDR3 spells CAWRDTSGRNEQYF. The CDR3 nucleotides are TGTGCCTGGAGAGACACGAGCGGGAGAAACGAGCAGTACTTC.

This chain connects TRBV18 to TRBJ1-5; weak D call: TRBD1 (5 bases). CDR3 length: 16 residues. The V end was cut by 3 bases, the J end by 4 bases, with 16 bases between. Germline assignment: CDR1 KGHSH and CDR2 LQKENI. The CDR3 reads CASSPGGGNINQPQHF. The CDR3 DNA sequence: TGTGCCAGCTCACCCGGGGGAGGGAACATTAATCAGCCCCAGCATTTT.

This clonotype has just a few counts. The chain uses TRBV19 and TRBJ1-1; weak D call: TRBD1 (5 bases). This CDR3 has 16 residues. Trimming took 3 bases from V and 6 from J, leaving 20 bases between them. The germline V gene encodes CDR1 LNHDA and CDR2 SQIVND (reference sequence). In DNA form, the CDR3 reads TGTGCCAGTAGTATTCTTCCGACGGGGCTGATCCCTGAAGCTTTCTTT. Its translation: CASSILPTGLIPEAFF.

The rearrangement links TRBV27 to TRBJ2-1; 12 bases are a match to TRBD2. The germline V gene has CDR1 MNHEY and CDR2 SMNVEV (reference sequence). With 7 bases clipped from V and 4 bases from J, the junction kept 2 bases outside the gene matches. This CDR3 has 14 amino acids. DNA of the CDR3: TGTGCCAGCAAAACTAGCGGGGGGTACAATGAGCAGTTCTTC. Translation: CASKTSGGYNEQFF.

This chain joins TRBV6-1 and TRBJ1-5; 7 nucleotides match TRBD1. Germline V gene data show CDR1 as MNHNS and CDR2 as SASEGT. J lost 9 bases, V lost 0 bases, and 8 bases had no gene match. This CDR3 spans 15 amino acids. CDR3 in amino acids: CASSEAGTDTLPQHF. The DNA of the CDR3 is TGTGCCAGCAGTGAAGCAGGGACAGACACCTTGCCCCAGCATTTT.

This chain links TRBV29-1 with TRBJ2-3, with TRBD1 matching over 10 bases. This CDR3 region has 15 residues. After removal of 6 bases from V and 1 base from J, the junction contained 7 bases not matched to a gene. Germline V gives CDR1 SQVTM, CDR2 ANQGSEA. The CDR3 bases are TGCAGCGTCGACCGGACAGGGGGTGGCACAGATACGCAGTATTTT. Protein: CSVDRTGGGTDTQYF.

This clonotype was observed at least ten times. This sequence joins TRBV3-1 and TRBJ2-3; D might be TRBD2 (6 bases). CDR1 is LGHDT and CDR2 is YNNKEL in the germline V gene (reference sequence). CDR3 size: 15 residues. The ends were cut back, 3 bases at V and 2 bases at J, with 12 bases in the middle. The CDR3 reads CASSHNGLLTDTQYF. CDR3 DNA sequence: TGTGCCAGCAGCCACAATGGACTACTCACAGATACGCAGTATTTT.

This chain uses TRBV6-2 or TRBV6-3 with TRBJ2-4; D unclear. The germline V and J ends were trimmed by 2 bases and 6 bases, with 8 bases remaining between them. Looked up from germline, CDR1 is MNHEY and CDR2 is SVGEGT. There are 13 residues in the CDR3. This CDR3 is CASSYPVPNIQYF. DNA for the CDR3: TGTGCCAGCAGTTACCCCGTCCCAAACATTCAGTACTTC.

This clonotype showed up just a few times. The V gene is TRBV24-1, the J gene TRBJ2-3, with 7 bases aligning to TRBD1. Trimming at V came to 5 bases and at J to 1 base, leaving 5 bases not matched to a gene. This CDR3 is built from 15 residues. In germline, CDR1 is KGHDR, CDR2 SFDVKD. The CDR3 bases are TGTGCCACCAGTGCCAGGACAGGACGCACAGATACGCAGTATTTT. Amino acid sequence: CATSARTGRTDTQYF.

This clonotype has just a few counts. The chain joins TRBV6-5 to TRBJ2-7; a weak D match, TRBD2 (7 bases). Deletions cut 6 bases from V and 3 bases from J, with 15 bases between. CDR1 MNHEY and CDR2 SVGAGI come from the germline V gene. This CDR3 is built from 14 residues. The CDR3 spells CASRSGTLRYEQYF. The CDR3 DNA is TGTGCCAGCAGAAGCGGGACACTCCGCTACGAGCAGTACTTC.

The sample holds a few counts of this clonotype. The V gene is TRBV24-1, the J gene TRBJ1-3; a weak D match, TRBD1 (5 bases). The CDR3 spans 14 residues. CDR1 and CDR2 (germline): KGHDR, SFDVKD. V was cut by 7 bases and J by 3 bases, with 12 bases left in between. CDR3 protein: CATSHTGDGNTIYF. DNA of the CDR3: TGTGCCACCAGCCACACAGGAGATGGAAACACCATATATTTT.

There are a few counts of this clonotype. The rearrangement joins TRBV10-3 to TRBJ1-6; no clear D. Germline V gives CDR1 ENHRY, CDR2 SYGVKD. The CDR3 length is 12 residues. Between the trimmed V and J ends, which lost 0 bases and 8 bases, there was a span of 2 bases. CDR3 sequence (DNA): TGTGCCATCAGTGAGTCCCATTCACCCCTCCACTTT. Its protein is CAISESHSPLHF.

This clonotype was picked up a small number of times. V and J are TRBV29-1 and TRBJ2-1; the match to TRBD2 covers 15 bases. The CDR3 runs 15 residues. The ends lost 7 bases at V and 9 bases at J; junction bases unmatched: 10. Germline V lookup: CDR1 SQVTM, CDR2 ANQGSEA. Here the CDR3 DNA reads TGCAGCGACGGACTAGCGGGGGGGCTCGGTGGTGAGCAGTTCTTC. This translates into CSDGLAGGLGGEQFF.

The CDR3 here is CASHAADLADTQYF. CDR3 DNA sequence: TGTGCCAGCCACGCAGCGGACTTAGCAGATACGCAGTATTTT. V usage is TRBV6-5 and J usage is TRBJ2-3; a possible D gene is TRBD2 (5 bases). The ends were cut back, 8 bases at V and 4 bases at J, with 16 bases in the middle. The CDR3 has 14 amino acids. The germline gives CDR1 MNHEY, CDR2 SVGAGI.

This clonotype showed up just a few times. This chain joins TRBV13 and TRBJ2-7; D is unresolved. Trimming left V 2 bases short and J 5 bases short, with 10 bases between. Germline lookup yields CDR1 PRHDT and CDR2 FYEKMQ (reference sequence). This CDR3 contains 13 residues. CDR3 nucleotides: TGTGCCAGCAGCTTATCAGGTCTCCACGAGCAGTACTTC. Amino acid sequence: CASSLSGLHEQYF.

The sample holds a few counts of this clonotype. This chain joins TRBV12-3 or TRBV12-4 and TRBJ1-2; no firm D call. Trimming removed 3 bases from V and 4 bases from J, with 15 bases in between. CDR3 length equals 15 residues. This CDR3 reads CASSFWSSPGYGYTF. In DNA form, the CDR3 reads TGTGCCAGCAGTTTCTGGTCGTCTCCGGGCTATGGCTACACCTTC.

This chain joins TRBV13 and TRBJ1-1; the D gene is possibly TRBD1 (5 bases). This CDR3 spans 13 amino acids. V lost 0 bases, J lost 8 bases, and 10 bases lay in between. CDR1 is PRHDT, CDR2 FYEKMQ, per germline (reference sequence). CDR3 in amino acids: CASSLGGTPEAFF. CDR3 nucleotide sequence: TGTGCCAGCAGCTTAGGCGGGACGCCCGAAGCTTTCTTT. Based on the CDR3 plus reference TRBV13 and TRBJ1-1, the full variable domain is AAGVIQSPRHLIKEKRETATLKCYPIPRHDTVYWYQQGPGQDPQFLISFYEKMQSDKGSIPDRFSAQQFSDYHSELNMSSLELGDSALYFCASSLGGTPEAFFGQGTRLTVV.

The gene calls are TRBV7-9 and TRBJ2-5; TRBD2 is a possible D gene (5 bases). Germline assignment: CDR1 SEHNR and CDR2 FQNEAQ (reference sequence). CDR3 length: 15 amino acids. V was cut by 3 bases and J by 4 bases, with 15 bases left in between. The CDR3 loop is CASSFGEGLPETQYF. As DNA, the CDR3 is TGTGCCAGCAGCTTCGGCGAGGGTCTACCAGAGACCCAGTACTTC.

This clonotype was counted a few times. V usage is TRBV6-5 and J usage is TRBJ2-7, with 8 bases lining up with TRBD2. Per the germline V gene, CDR1 is MNHEY and CDR2 is SVGAGI. The junction had 12 bases not matched to a gene; V was cut back by 5 bases and J by 3 bases. The CDR3 totals 16 residues. This CDR3 is CASSTRGGLDFYEQYF. The DNA for the CDR3 is TGTGCCAGCAGTACCCGGGGGGGGCTAGATTTCTACGAGCAGTACTTC.

This clonotype was observed a handful of times. The CDR3 reads CASSLAPQGRGSYEQYF. The CDR3 bases are TGTGCCAGCAGCTTAGCACCCCAGGGCAGGGGCTCCTACGAGCAGTACTTC. The V and J genes are TRBV7-2 and TRBJ2-7, with a possible D match to TRBD1 (6 bases). The CDR3 covers 17 residues. V lost 0 bases to trimming and J lost 0 bases, with 15 bases between them. The germline gives CDR1 SGHTA, CDR2 FQGNSA.

This clonotype appeared a few times. The chain links TRBV5-1 to TRBJ2-3; D remains ambiguous. V was cut by 0 bases and J by 2 bases, with 7 bases left in between. CDR1 is SGHRS and CDR2 is YFSETQ in the germline V gene. This CDR3 is 14 amino acids long. The CDR3 sequence is CASSLDPFTDTQYF. CDR3 sequence (DNA): TGCGCCAGCAGCTTGGACCCGTTCACAGATACGCAGTATTTT.